The next 10 T cell receptor beta chains were all read from a single sample in a study of T cells in Graves' hyperthyroidism and ophthalmopathy. Amplification yielded TCR beta CDR3 regions, with RNA transcripts as the source. Primed by the HTBI set, a first-round RT-PCR was run on the TCR CDR3. TCRdb re-called the multiplex PCR reads with MiXCR, one entry per CDR3 protein. Found here are about 550,000 distinct CDR3 sequences, less than 25% of them singletons; the top ten hold about 26%. The sequenced material came from blood. Receptor source: a man between 18 and 35 years old with Graves' hyperthyroidism.

In its sample, this clonotype was seen a few times. The J gene is TRBJ1-5, the V gene TRBV2; D ambiguous. V was trimmed by 6 bases and J by 0 bases, leaving 9 bases between them. Germline CDR1 and CDR2: SNHLY and FYNNEI. The CDR3 length is 14 residues. The CDR3 bases are TGTGCCAGCAGGGGATTATATAGCAATCAGCCCCAGCATTTT. This translates into CASRGLYSNQPQHF.

This clonotype showed up many times. This rearrangement joins TRBV24-1 to TRBJ2-5; D is possibly TRBD1 or TRBD2 (5 bases each). The CDR3 extends over 18 amino acids. Germline V gene lookup returns CDR1 KGHDR and CDR2 SFDVKD. With 4 bases removed from V and 7 bases from J, the gap between germline ends came to 27 bases. This chain's CDR3 is CATSDNPGTGTSRGTQYF. CDR3 coding DNA: TGTGCCACCAGTGACAACCCGGGAACCGGGACCTCAAGGGGGACCCAGTACTTC.

The sample holds many counts of this clonotype. This chain uses TRBV12-3 or TRBV12-4 with TRBJ1-3; D perhaps matches TRBD1 (6 bases). The CDR3 length is 13 residues. V gave up 3 bases and J gave up 6 bases, with 9 bases separating them. CDR3 region: CASSLGGINTIYF. CDR3 bases: TGTGCCAGCAGTTTGGGGGGCATAAACACCATATATTTT.

The table lists this clonotype with a few counts. CDR3 sequence reads: CASSYVRTGVHF. CDR3 in DNA: TGTGCCAGCAGTTACGTCCGGACCGGAGTACATTTT. The J gene is TRBJ1-5, the V gene TRBV6-5; D remains ambiguous. Germline V gives CDR1 MNHEY, CDR2 SVGAGI. The germline V and J ends were trimmed by 2 bases and 16 bases, with 15 bases remaining between them. CDR3 length: 12 residues.

The table lists this clonotype with a few counts. V and J are TRBV6-1 and TRBJ1-1; D gene ambiguous. In germline, CDR1 is MNHNS, CDR2 SASEGT. V dropped 7 bases and J dropped 0 bases, with 12 bases sitting between them. This CDR3 is built from 14 residues. The CDR3: CASTRSSMNTEAFF. DNA of the CDR3: TGTGCCAGCACCAGGAGTTCTATGAACACTGAAGCTTTCTTT.

This clonotype was detected a few times. Being one base from a much bigger clone, this may be a read error. V is TRBV6-1 and J is TRBJ1-2; 10 nucleotides align to TRBD1. The V gene end was trimmed by 7 bases and the J gene end by 3 bases; junction bases not matched to a gene: 5. The CDR3 runs to 14 residues. The germline CDR1 and CDR2 sequences are MNHNS and SASEGT. The CDR3 DNA reads TGTGCCAGCAACACCGGGACAGGGGACTATGGCTACACCTTC. This encodes CASNTGTGDYGYTF.

This clonotype has a handful of counts. The V gene is TRBV4-2, the J gene TRBJ1-1; D ambiguous. Germline CDR1 and CDR2: LGHNA and YNFKEQ. V was pared by 0 bases and J by 1 base, with 12 bases between. The CDR3 is 16 amino acids. This chain's CDR3 is CASSQDPPPRNTEAFF. As DNA, the CDR3 is TGTGCCAGCAGCCAAGATCCCCCTCCACGGAACACTGAAGCTTTCTTT.

Many counts were recorded for this clonotype. The rearrangement uses TRBV12-3 or TRBV12-4 and TRBJ2-2; 9 positions agree with TRBD1. Trimming took 7 bases from V and 5 from J; bases not matched to a gene: 5. CDR3 size: 14 residues. DNA of the CDR3: TGTGCCAGCACCGGACAGGGGAAAACCGGGGAGCTGTTTTTT. Translated: CASTGQGKTGELFF.

The chain is built from TRBV5-8 and TRBJ2-2; D is possibly TRBD2 (5 bases). This CDR3 contains 13 residues. The V and J ends lost 4 bases and 4 bases respectively, with 8 bases between them. Germline V gives CDR1 SGHTS, CDR2 YDEGEE. The CDR3 bases are TGTGCCAGCAGCCGGGATCTCACCGGGGAGCTGTTTTTT. Residues: CASSRDLTGELFF.

At least ten counts were recorded for this clonotype. This chain uses TRBV7-2 with TRBJ1-2, with no clear D. CDR3 length: 14 amino acids. Trimming pared 1 base from V and 4 bases from J, leaving 10 bases between. Looked up from germline, CDR1 is SGHTA and CDR2 is FQGNSA. In nucleotides, the CDR3 is TGTGCCAGCAGCTTAGTGGTGGAGATCTATGGCTACACCTTC. As protein: CASSLVVEIYGYTF. Full variable domain (remainder filled in from reference TRBV7-2 and TRBJ1-2): GAGVSQSPSNKVTEKGKDVELRCDPISGHTALYWYRQSLGQGLEFLIYFQGNSAPDKSGLPSDRFSAERTGGSVSTLTIQRTQQEDSAVYLCASSLVVEIYGYTFGSGTRLTVV.